This TCR beta chain is from a study of blood T cell repertoires in COVID-19. Overall study context: Samples taken during acute and convalescent COVID-19 were collected in the United States, Italy and Spain. The cDNA or gDNA used as material had been derived from T cells, B-cell-depleted T cells, or PBMCs.

In the original analysis: Cell counts per sample came from amplifying reference gene primers. Here immunoSEQ multiplex PCR was the method, and the copy in TCRdb shows in-frame clones only, minus some. That table furnishes V, J and clone size, whereas the DNA furnished D and trimming. In the table there are about 140,000 clones, roughly 90% of which are singletons. The J segment lost 6 bases and the V segment lost 2 bases, leaving 4 bases of the junction unmatched. Germline values: CDR1 SNHLY, CDR2 FYNNEI. This CDR3 region has 14 residues. The chain recombines TRBV2 with TRBJ1-2; 9 bases are a match to TRBD1. This TCR was recovered from a man between 65 and 80 years old with acute or convalescent COVID-19. Sequencing was carried out using peripheral blood. Here the CDR3 DNA reads TGTGCCAGCAGTGAAATGAGGACAGGGGATGGCTACACCTTC. Amino acids: CASSEMRTGDGYTF.